The clone carrying this T cell receptor (beta chain) was seen a handful of times. Its antigen is undetermined. From germline, CDR1 is GTSNPN and CDR2 SVGIG (reference sequence). Trimming pared 5 bases from V and 3 bases from J, leaving 14 bases between. CDR3 length: 14 amino acids. This entry comes from a study of blood T cells in healthy people across ages. Study results and caveats: Long-lived donors carried more naive CD4+ cells and greater diversity than aged donors.

Russia was home to the donors, healthy Caucasian individuals aged 6 to 90. Combining a sample-barcoded 5' primer with a J-beta primer mix, a second PCR ran for roughly 7 to 12 cycles. TCRdb reprocessed the 5' RACE reads via MiXCR and lists one record per CDR3 protein. The sample lists hundreds of thousands of distinct CDR3 sequences; nearly 25% were seen once. This sample also belongs to another study, concerning T cells of mothers and their children. In that study: TCR recombination output is shaped by thymic selection similarly in related and unrelated pairs.

The chain couples TRBV30 to TRBJ1-3; a possible D gene is TRBD1 (6 bases). This sequence originates from a boy younger than 18 in good health. The source material was blood. Written as DNA, the CDR3 is TGTGCCTGGGAAACAGGGCTTGGTGGAAACACCATATATTTT. Its protein product is CAWETGLGGNTIYF.